Listed below are T cell receptor beta chains from one sample, sequenced in a study of blood T cell repertoires in COVID-19. TCRdb's table, derived via immunoSEQ multiplex PCR, lists solely in-frame clones and lacks some. The sample contains 110,000 or so clones, over 75% of which appear only once. Sample: peripheral blood. Receptor source: a human donor in a cohort sampled during active COVID-19. Each CDR3 is given with its conserved first and last residue. The D gene is left open where the match is weak.

d_call: TRBD1
j_call: TRBJ2-1
v_call: TRBV13
cdr3_aa: CASSTGTGPYNEQFF

d_call: TRBD1
j_call: TRBJ1-2
v_call: TRBV2
cdr3_aa: CAIGDRAATF

d_call: TRBD1
j_call: TRBJ1-5
v_call: TRBV27
cdr3_aa: CASSPRQGVQPQHF

d_call: TRBD1
j_call: TRBJ2-2
v_call: TRBV7-3
cdr3_aa: CASSRQGAATGELFF

d_call: TRBD2
j_call: TRBJ2-3
v_call: TRBV9
cdr3_aa: CASSEPSGLTDTQYF

d_call: TRBD2
j_call: TRBJ2-7
v_call: TRBV28
cdr3_aa: CASRGGELLEQYF

d_call: .
j_call: TRBJ1-5
v_call: TRBV9
cdr3_aa: CASSVGASYEQPQHF

d_call: .
j_call: TRBJ1-2
v_call: TRBV24-1
cdr3_aa: CATNGDIDGYTF

d_call: .
j_call: TRBJ2-5
v_call: TRBV4-1
cdr3_aa: CASSQDPGGRETQYF

d_call: .
j_call: TRBJ1-4
v_call: TRBV19
cdr3_aa: CASSTGQRRTNEKLFF

d_call: .
j_call: TRBJ2-3
v_call: TRBV28
cdr3_aa: CASSTTQGSWTDTQYF

d_call: TRBD1
j_call: TRBJ1-4
v_call: TRBV5-1
cdr3_aa: CASSLGTGVGNEKLFF

d_call: TRBD1
j_call: TRBJ1-1
v_call: TRBV10-3
cdr3_aa: CAISDRGRGTEAFF

d_call: .
j_call: TRBJ2-7
v_call: TRBV3-1/TRBV3-2
cdr3_aa: CASRGSGSEQYF

d_call: TRBD1
j_call: TRBJ1-4
v_call: TRBV6-2/TRBV6-3
cdr3_aa: CASSSGQGDEKLFF

d_call: TRBD1
j_call: TRBJ2-1
v_call: TRBV19
cdr3_aa: CASSPRGQWNEQFF

d_call: TRBD2
j_call: TRBJ2-3
v_call: TRBV7-6
cdr3_aa: CASSPPGGGITDTQYF

d_call: .
j_call: TRBJ2-3
v_call: TRBV5-6
cdr3_aa: CASSWGRQGGQYF

d_call: .
j_call: TRBJ2-1
v_call: TRBV18
cdr3_aa: CASSPPAGSDEQFF

d_call: TRBD2
j_call: TRBJ2-5
v_call: TRBV7-7
cdr3_aa: CASSLGVAGGQETQYF

d_call: .
j_call: TRBJ1-1
v_call: TRBV19
cdr3_aa: CASSSGGNTEAFF

d_call: .
j_call: TRBJ1-2
v_call: TRBV7-9
cdr3_aa: CASSLEGVRANYGYTF

d_call: .
j_call: TRBJ2-3
v_call: TRBV5-1
cdr3_aa: CASSPWDIRDTQYF

d_call: .
j_call: TRBJ2-2
v_call: TRBV11-2
cdr3_aa: CASWRAGGELFF

d_call: .
j_call: TRBJ2-1
v_call: TRBV14
cdr3_aa: CASSDRFYNEQFF

d_call: TRBD2
j_call: TRBJ2-7
v_call: TRBV5-1
cdr3_aa: CASSPGAGLAFYEQYF

d_call: TRBD1
j_call: TRBJ2-3
v_call: TRBV6-5
cdr3_aa: CASRDDRGGGDTQYF

d_call: .
j_call: TRBJ2-2
v_call: TRBV14
cdr3_aa: CASSQVRARATGELFF

d_call: TRBD1
j_call: TRBJ1-4
v_call: TRBV15
cdr3_aa: CATSRNQGATNEKLFF

d_call: .
j_call: TRBJ2-3
v_call: TRBV19
cdr3_aa: CASSVGNPRADTQYF

d_call: TRBD2
j_call: TRBJ2-3
v_call: TRBV6-6
cdr3_aa: CASSPRVAGGRDTQYF

d_call: TRBD1
j_call: TRBJ1-6
v_call: TRBV7-9
cdr3_aa: CASSPRQGSNSPLHF

d_call: TRBD1
j_call: TRBJ1-5
v_call: TRBV6-1
cdr3_aa: CASSAGTGVIYSNQPQHF

d_call: TRBD1
j_call: TRBJ1-2
v_call: TRBV30
cdr3_aa: CASTPGQGARYGYTF

d_call: TRBD2
j_call: TRBJ2-7
v_call: TRBV27
cdr3_aa: CASSLKSGGLYEQYF

d_call: .
j_call: TRBJ2-7
v_call: TRBV5-1
cdr3_aa: CASRSETAVFGGEQYF

d_call: .
j_call: TRBJ1-5
v_call: TRBV19
cdr3_aa: CASSISEGRPGNQPQHF

d_call: TRBD1
j_call: TRBJ1-5
v_call: TRBV6-2/TRBV6-3
cdr3_aa: CASSDGGTGGRLSQPQHF

d_call: TRBD1
j_call: TRBJ2-6
v_call: TRBV5-4
cdr3_aa: CASSSGTGGSGANVLTF

d_call: TRBD2
j_call: TRBJ2-5
v_call: TRBV28
cdr3_aa: CASRDPSGSSFAQETQYF

d_call: TRBD1
j_call: TRBJ2-7
v_call: TRBV7-9
cdr3_aa: CASSPRDRSYEQYF

d_call: TRBD2
j_call: TRBJ2-2
v_call: TRBV9
cdr3_aa: CASSTPSGGAIGELFF

d_call: TRBD1
j_call: TRBJ2-7
v_call: TRBV7-9
cdr3_aa: CASNQGQGPYEQYF

d_call: .
j_call: TRBJ1-2
v_call: TRBV2
cdr3_aa: CASSERLGLDYGYTF